Listed here is a single T cell receptor (beta chain). The assay was immunoSEQ multiplex PCR, and TCRdb's table has in-frame clones only and misses some. The table includes about 20,000 clones, around 87% detected once. This specimen comes from a study of untreated major depressive disorder. Germline V gene sequence: CDR1 LNHDA, CDR2 SQIVND (reference sequence). Deletions cut 5 bases from V and 4 bases from J, with 14 bases between. The CDR3 has 14 residues. This TCR derives from a woman aged 30 to 39 in good health. V gene TRBV19 combines with J gene TRBJ1-2; D call uncertain. The source material was CD4+ T cells from PBMCs. DNA for the CDR3: TGTGCCAGTAGTCCGGAGAGGTTTCGCTATGGCTACACCTTC. This encodes CASSPERFRYGYTF. Full variable domain (missing parts from reference TRBV19 and TRBJ1-2): DGGITQSPKYLFRKEGQNVTLSCEQNLNHDAMYWYRQDPGQGLRLIYYSQIVNDFQKGDIAEGYSVSREKKESFPLTVTSAQKNPTAFYLCASSPERFRYGYTFGSGTRLTVV.